The 10 T cell receptor beta chains given below trace back to one sample, sequenced in a study of CXCR3-negative and CXCR3-positive naive CD8 T cells. Study outcomes and limitations: Researchers report that CXCR3-positive naive cells carry more hydrophobic TRB CDR3s than CXCR3-negative naive cells.

The authors prepared UMI-labeled TRB cDNA libraries by 5' RACE. TCRdb reprocessed the 5' RACE reads, with one entry per CDR3 protein and no DNA. The specimen's table records tens of thousands of distinct CDR3 sequences. Antigens of these TCRs are unknown. Sequenced input: naive CXCR3+ CD8+ T cells from blood. Subset meaning: CD45RO-CCR7+CD27+CD95- naive CD8+ T cells expressing CXCR3 (TNR3+). The receptors come from a human donor in good health. Some clones in this sample may be carry-over from other donors' samples.

This sequence joins TRBV5-1 and TRBJ2-7; the TCRdb D gene call, TRBD1, has no DNA to confirm it. Germline CDR1 SGHRS, CDR2 YFSETQ. The CDR3 consists of 16 residues. CDR3 sequence reads: CASSLSTGTGSYEQYF.

The genes are TRBV4-2 and TRBJ1-2. Germline CDR1 is LGHNA and CDR2 is YNFKEQ. The CDR3 has 14 amino acids. The CDR3 region is CASSQAFVSDGYTF.

The chain joins TRBV4-1 to TRBJ2-7; TCRdb indicates TRBD2, and absent DNA this call remains unverified. This CDR3 has 16 residues. Looked up from germline, CDR1 is MGHRA and CDR2 is YSYEKL. CDR3 sequence reads: CASSQLLGGLAYEQYF.

J is TRBJ2-1 and V is TRBV6-1. Per germline, CDR1 MNHNS and CDR2 SASEGT. The CDR3 length is 14 residues. CDR3 sequence: CASSAWSSYNEQFF.

This chain links TRBV4-3 with TRBJ2-3; the TCRdb D gene call, TRBD2, has no DNA to confirm it. The CDR3 is made up of 20 amino acids. In germline, CDR1 is LGHNA, CDR2 YSLEER. The CDR3 protein is CASSQAPNLRLAGFTDTQYF.

V usage is TRBV4-1 and J usage is TRBJ2-7. CDR1 and CDR2 (germline): MGHRA, YSYEKL. This CDR3 is built from 14 residues. The CDR3 loop reads CASSQVSDSYEQYF.

The V gene is TRBV29-1, the J gene TRBJ2-4. The CDR3 is 12 amino acids. The germline V gene encodes CDR1 SQVTM and CDR2 ANQGSEA. CDR3: CSVEYHGGIQYF.

The chain recombines TRBV3-1 with TRBJ2-3; there is no DNA to check the TCRdb D call of TRBD2. There are 17 residues in the CDR3. Germline-derived CDR1 and CDR2 are LGHDT and YNNKEL (reference sequence). The CDR3 is CASSFRLAGAHLDTQYF.

This chain's CDR3 is CASSYLQVGKAEAFF. This chain connects TRBV6-5 to TRBJ1-1; TCRdb's assignment of TRBD1 cannot be checked, as there is no DNA. CDR1 is MNHEY and CDR2 is SVGAGI in the germline V gene. CDR3 length equals 15 residues.

V is TRBV10-3 and J is TRBJ2-7; TCRdb's D call of TRBD1 is untestable without DNA. The CDR3 has 16 residues. Per germline, CDR1 ENHRY and CDR2 SYGVKD. CDR3 residues: CAISESTGTARYEQYF.